This note documents a single T cell receptor beta chain sequence. The antigen it binds to is not known. Base qualities are missing; no much larger clone stands one base away. The label giving this sample's time point can be read as: week 3, after first cycle of checkpoint inhibitor. Blood samples were collected before treatment (T0) and at week 3 (W3), after the first cycle of checkpoint blockade. Except for two patients with rapid clinical progression, response was assessed 12 weeks after the first infusion by RECIST 1.1; disease control meant complete response, partial response or stable disease. Any patient who had received prior systemic cancer treatment, was on concomitant immunosuppressant therapy or had synchronous other active malignancies was excluded. To track both circulating cells and T cell turnover, TCR beta was sequenced from bulk PBMC as well as from plasma cell-free DNA. PBMC were isolated from blood with Lymphoprep and SepMate tubes, followed by red cell lysis. QIAamp DNA Blood Mini kits were used to extract DNA from PBMC and sorted T cell subsets.

This sample stems from a study of blood T cell dynamics during melanoma immunotherapy (dated by TCRdb to 2020 to 2022). For the study in its entirety: The patients had metastatic melanoma and were given first-line pembrolizumab or nivolumab plus ipilimumab as standard of care in the United Kingdom. A training cohort was formed from consecutive patients, and a further independent group of patients from the same centre was pooled into an external validation set. To find early correlates of response, peripheral T cell receptor repertoires were profiled in metastatic melanoma patients before and after one cycle of checkpoint inhibitor therapy.

Every bulk PBMC sample had a fixed 350 ng of DNA loaded. TCR beta CDR3 sequences were amplified from genomic DNA using the immunoSEQ TCRb Assay kit according to manufacturer instructions. The KAPA Library Quantification Kit for Illumina platforms was used to quantify pooled libraries by qPCR. Pooled libraries were sequenced on an Illumina NextSeq 500, clustered at roughly 0.6-1.2 pM. The authors' analysis ran thus. Analysis of the TCR data relied on immunoSEQ ANALYZER and the R LymphoSeq package. A rearrangement efficiency score was calculated as productive divided by the sum of productive and non-productive CDR3 sequences. Within each patient, timepoints were compared pairwise for clonality, measured with the Gini coefficient, and for diversity, measured with the Renyi index at alpha=1. Clonal relatedness, based on an edit distance of 3, and repertoire similarity, based on the Bhattacharyya coefficient, were both computed in LymphoSeq. To classify response, a linear discriminant analysis based on week-3 changes in clonality and diversity was built using the R MASS and caret packages. Drawn from immuneACCESS, this table holds only the in-frame rearrangements with V and J called that TCRdb kept. Clones are partly lost; checked studies trace under half to an unresolved V gene and leave the rest unexplained. D and trimming were read from the DNA, whereas the V and J calls and clone size are those reported in that table. The sample yields about 8,200 clones; around nine tenths were counted once. The ten largest account for 2% to 2.5% of the sample.

V is pared back by 5 bases and J by 5 bases, with 18 bases lying between the germline termini. From the cysteine through the phenylalanine, the CDR3 covers 15 amino acids. The sequence is cut down to CDR3 DNA, 45 bases in frame from base 1. Based on the germline V gene, the CDR1 and CDR2 sequences are MDHEN and SYDVKM. Broad study findings and their caveats: The relatively small sample size was recognized as a factor that could limit how well the results generalize. Unlike progressors, patients who went on to achieve disease control showed a bifurcated reorganization of the PBMC repertoire at W3, with either increased clonality or increased diversity. The study was unable to establish whether the T cell clones driving the repertoire changes were melanoma-specific or instead reflected general immune activation.

The material was blood, obtained from a patient treated with checkpoint blockade. The receptor's source is a human donor with melanoma. Recombination joined TRBV28 with TRBJ1-2, with the D gene too uncertain to name. The CDR3 reads as follows: CASSPRTSLGYGYTF. The bases are TGTGCCAGCAGTCCAAGGACCTCCTTAGGGTATGGCTACACCTTC.